This paragraph covers one T cell receptor beta chain sequence. Its antigen is unknown. Per-base quality was not reported, and no clone a single base away is much larger than it. The data stem from a study of shared clonotypes between healthy human individuals (dated by TCRdb to 2020 to 2021). With regard to the full study: The cohort included three men and a couple of women between 18 and 49 years of age. The study deeply sequenced blood TCR repertoires of about 5 healthy adults to estimate repertoire size and the extent of clonotype sharing between individuals. Different laboratories and diverse techniques were used to prepare libraries and sequence TCR repertoires, to increase sequencing depth and limit assay-specific biases. Each donor's leukapheresis produced roughly between roughly 0.9 and 8.9 billion PBMCs. What the work shows at the level of the full study, not this receptor alone: Sampling was restricted to blood, and TCR repertoires in tissues likely differ from the TCR repertoires found in blood. Because the study included only a small number of donors, the genetic and exposure-history diversity represented was limited. Based on pairwise subsampling, the degree of clonotype sharing among donors was expected to be affected by sequencing depth.

Donors were healthy HIV-negative adults with no recently reported acute infections or vaccinations. Every donor was a Caucasian adult residing in Nashville, Tennessee, USA. In the unsorted samples, 85 million to 100 million PBMCs were counted, and genomic DNA was extracted using the QIAamp DNA Blood Mini kit. Blood was obtained by leukapheresis, after which PBMCs were separated by Ficoll-Histopaque density gradient centrifugation and cryopreserved in liquid nitrogen vapor phase. Compared with germline, V lacks 0 bases and J lacks 6 bases; bases without a gene match: 9. The CDR3 spans 18 residues, from the cysteine through the phenylalanine. Only the CDR3 region is kept as DNA, spanning 54 bases read in frame from base 1. CDR1 and CDR2 are drawn from the germline V gene: LGHNA, YNFKEQ. Using the deep immunoSEQ assay, multiplex PCR amplified TCR CDR3 regions from genomic DNA. Genomic DNA extracted from each cell subset was distributed evenly over all wells of several immunoSEQ 96-well plates, and each plate served as one replicate. Each replicate PCR for unsorted PBMC received about 0.3 ug genomic DNA, equal to approximately 30,000 T cell genomes. Unsorted PBMC genomic DNA was sequenced across ten immunoSEQ deep assay plates. Purified libraries were measured with a Qubit 3.0 fluorometer, size-checked on a Bioanalyzer 2100, and measured again with the KAPA Library Quantification kit. Each immunoSEQ 96-well plate was sequenced on its own single-read 150-cycle Illumina NextSeq 550 flow cell. In the authors' own workflow: Because the immunoSEQ output held only junctional sequences and lacked quality scores, the filtering could not match the filtering applied to full-length reads. To assign V/J genes and CDR3, sequences were annotated using PyIR, a Python wrapper for IgBLAST v1.9, with IMGT germline references. Reads were removed for weak V/J assignments (E-value above 1e-6), missing CDR3, stop codons, out-of-frame junctions, or ambiguous translated residues. V3J clonotypes were defined as sequences sharing the same inferred V gene, J gene, and CDR3 amino acid sequence. The percentage overlap between two repertoires was calculated by dividing the number of shared unique clonotypes by the size of the smaller repertoire. Richness of each repertoire was evaluated using RTK rarefaction, the Chao1 estimator, and Recon v2.1 estimates of unobserved clonotypes. TCRdb retrieved this table from immuneACCESS and kept in-frame rearrangements only. Not all clones are present; in checked studies, unresolved V genes account for under half, and no reason is known for the remainder. The V and J calls and clone size come from that table; D and trimming were worked out from the DNA. For this sample the table gives around 510,000 clones, of which about 80% were detected only once. The top ten clones comprise approximately 12% of the sample.

The V gene is TRBV4-2 and the J gene is TRBJ2-2; 11 bases in the middle match TRBD2. This clonotype originated in a woman aged 35 to 49 in good health. Some clones in this sample may be carry-over from other donors' samples. The sample taken for sequencing was PBMCs. The DNA is TGTGCCAGCAGCCAAGATCGGCTAGCGGGAGGAACCTCCGGGGAGCTGTTTTTT. Its translation is CASSQDRLAGGTSGELFF.